These 25 T cell receptor beta chains came from one sample sequenced in a study of molecular identifiers for immune sequencing clone quantification. Each CDR3 protein gets one entry after TCRdb re-called the PCR reads with MiXCR. The sample carries roughly 90,000 distinct CDR3 sequences, roughly 20% recorded once. Sample: naive CD8+ T cells from blood, with Jurkat cell RNA spiked in. This sample's subset: FACS-sorted CD8+CD4-CCR7+CD45RA+ naive T cells. These receptors originate from a human donor in good health. Some libraries in this study had Jurkat cell RNA spiked in.

At least ten counts were recorded for this clonotype. V gene TRBV12-3 or TRBV12-4 combines with J gene TRBJ2-5; 7 bases line up with TRBD1. This CDR3 contains 14 residues. Germline trimming cut 7 bases from V and 5 bases from J; bases unmatched to any gene: 10. CDR3 loop: CASNEGGAGETQYF. The CDR3 DNA is TGTGCCAGCAATGAAGGGGGCGCTGGGGAGACCCAGTACTTC.

This clonotype was counted many times. An end of the junction differs from the germline gene, which may be a read error. J is TRBJ2-3 and V is TRBV6-2 or TRBV6-3; 9 positions match TRBD2. Germline V gene lookup returns CDR1 MNHEY and CDR2 SVGEGT. This CDR3 region has 11 residues. The CDR3 nucleotides are TGTGCCAGCAGTTCTAGCGGGGAAAGGAATTTT. Protein: CASSSSGERNF.

Ten or more counts support this clonotype. The gene calls are TRBV5-1 and TRBJ2-7; 9 nucleotides agree with TRBD1. V lost 3 bases, J lost 5 bases, and 6 bases stayed unmatched. This CDR3 comprises 14 residues. Germline V gene lookup returns CDR1 SGHRS and CDR2 YFSETQ. The CDR3 coding sequence is TGCGCCAGCAGCTCCCGGGACAGGGTACACGAGCAGTACTTC. It codes for CASSSRDRVHEQYF.

In this sample, this clonotype turned up many times. This rearrangement joins TRBV12-3 or TRBV12-4 to TRBJ1-5; D is unresolved. The CDR3 covers 14 residues. The V end was cut by 7 bases, the J end by 0 bases, with 10 bases between. The CDR3 protein is CASTSGDSNQPQHF. CDR3 sequence (DNA): TGTGCCAGCACCTCCGGAGATAGCAATCAGCCCCAGCATTTT.

V usage is TRBV5-6 and J usage is TRBJ1-3; D might be TRBD1 (6 bases). This CDR3 is 18 amino acids long. V gave up 3 bases and J gave up 0 bases, with 19 bases separating them. Per the germline V gene, CDR1 is SGHDT and CDR2 is YYEEEE. The CDR3 loop reads CASSSTDRYTISGNTIYF. DNA for the CDR3: TGTGCCAGCAGCTCCACCGACAGGTACACTATCTCTGGAAACACCATATATTTT.

This clonotype was observed many times. V is TRBV6-2 or TRBV6-3 and J is TRBJ2-7, with TRBD2 matching over 9 bases. The CDR3 totals 15 residues. Germline V gene lookup returns CDR1 MNHEY and CDR2 SVGEGT. Trimming removed 9 bases from V and 6 bases from J; junction bases left unmatched: 15. CDR3 loop: CASTVAGGPDPEQYF. The DNA of the CDR3 is TGTGCCAGTACGGTGGCGGGAGGGCCTGATCCCGAGCAGTACTTC.

This clonotype occurred many times. The gene calls are TRBV19 and TRBJ1-5; TRBD1 might be the D (5 bases). Trimming removed 6 bases at V and 3 bases at J, with 15 bases between. From germline, CDR1 is LNHDA and CDR2 SQIVND (reference sequence). The CDR3 length is 15 residues. The CDR3 bases are TGTGCCAGTAGCCGGGGGGTTACCGTCAATCAGCCCCAGCATTTT. The encoded protein is CASSRGVTVNQPQHF.

To note about this clonotype: A junction boundary mismatches the germline segment, possibly from a read error. The CDR3 bases are TGCAGTGCTAGAGACGAGAACAGGGGGCGTGGTATTGGTGAAGCCTTCTTT. Translating it yields CSARDENRGRGIGEAFF. The V call is TRBV20-1, the J call TRBJ1-1, with 9 positions matching TRBD1. The V gene's germline CDR1 is DFQATT and CDR2 SNEGSKA (reference sequence). The CDR3 loop spans 17 amino acids.

This clonotype was picked up many times. As DNA, the CDR3 is TGTGCCAGCAGCTCCCCTAGCGGGAGGGCTAGAGATACGCAGTATTTT. This translates into CASSSPSGRARDTQYF. The rearrangement joins TRBV7-6 to TRBJ2-3, with 12 bases matching TRBD2. The CDR3 is 16 residues long. V lost 4 bases to trimming and J lost 5 bases; unmatched junction nucleotides: 7. CDR1 SGHVS and CDR2 FNYEAQ come from the germline V gene. The whole variable domain, filled in from reference TRBV7-6 and TRBJ2-3, reads GAGVSQSPRYKVTKRGQDVALRCDPISGHVSLYWYRQALGQGPEFLTYFNYEAQQDKSGLPNDRFSAERPEGSISTLTIQRTEQRDSAMYRCASSSPSGRARDTQYFGPGTRLTVL.

About this clonotype: This could be a read error, since a much larger clone is one nucleotide away. V usage is TRBV2 and J usage is TRBJ1-1, with D perhaps TRBD1 (5 bases). The CDR3 covers 16 residues. Germline loops: CDR1 SNHLY, CDR2 FYNNEI. This CDR3 reads CVSSEAGRGPGTEAFF. The DNA of the CDR3 is TGTGTCAGCAGTGAAGCGGGGAGGGGTCCCGGGACTGAAGCTTTCTTT.

Remarks on this clonotype: It may be a read error: a sequence one base away is much more abundant. The chain joins TRBV27 to TRBJ2-2; 15 nucleotides line up with TRBD2. Trimming at V came to 6 bases and at J to 10 bases, leaving 6 bases not matched to a gene. This CDR3 region has 15 residues. CDR1 MNHEY and CDR2 SMNVEV come from the germline V gene (reference sequence). CDR3 coding DNA: TGTGCCAGCAGAGGACTAGCGGGGGGGTCCGAGGAGCTGTTTTTT. Its translation: CASRGLAGGSEELFF.

The rearrangement joins TRBV7-9 to TRBJ1-3; no firm D call. Per the germline V gene, CDR1 is SEHNR and CDR2 is FQNEAQ (reference sequence). CDR3 length: 12 amino acids. The V end lost 3 bases, the J end lost 3 bases, and 3 bases lay between the germline ends. The CDR3 DNA reads as TGTGCCAGCAGCTTCTATGGAAACACCATATATTTT. As protein: CASSFYGNTIYF.

This clonotype was observed at least ten times. This chain's CDR3 is CASSKTEVNQPQHF. The CDR3 DNA is TGTGCCAGCAGTAAGACAGAGGTCAATCAGCCCCAGCATTTT. The V gene is TRBV12-3 or TRBV12-4, the J gene TRBJ1-5; a possible D gene is TRBD1 (5 bases). The CDR3 totals 14 residues. V was trimmed by 5 bases and J by 3 bases, leaving 11 bases between them.

This clonotype was seen at least ten times. The genes are TRBV7-6 and TRBJ2-7; 9 bases align to TRBD2. Germline CDR1 is SGHVS and CDR2 is FNYEAQ. The V segment lost 4 bases and the J segment 4 bases; nucleotides outside the gene matches: 5. This CDR3 has 14 residues. The CDR3 nucleotides are TGTGCCAGCAGCTCCTTAGCGGGAGAGTACGAGCAGTACTTC. Translating gives CASSSLAGEYEQYF.

This clonotype was detected many times. This sequence joins TRBV7-6 and TRBJ1-2; 9 bases map to TRBD1. The CDR3 sequence is 13 residues long. Germline V CDR1 and CDR2: SGHVS, FNYEAQ. V lost 5 bases and J lost 8; bases outside the gene matches: 6. CDR3 sequence: CASSPYRGRGYTF. CDR3 DNA: TGTGCCAGCAGCCCGTACAGGGGGCGAGGCTACACCTTC.

Details on this clonotype: A much more abundant neighbour one base away suggests this may be a read error. J is TRBJ1-1 and V is TRBV6-2 or TRBV6-3; tentative D call: TRBD1 (6 bases). The CDR3 spans 17 residues. The germline V gene encodes CDR1 MNHEY and CDR2 SVGEGT. The CDR3 DNA sequence: TGTGCCAGCAGTCCAAACGCCCAGGGGACTCTGAACACTGGAGCTTTCTTT. It specifies CASSPNAQGTLNTGAFF.

This clonotype was detected only a few times. It may be a read error: a sequence one base away is much more abundant. This chain uses TRBV18 with TRBJ1-2; D is possibly TRBD1 (6 bases). CDR1 and CDR2 (germline): KGHSH, LQKENI. Trimming left V 5 bases short and J 4 bases short, with 17 bases between. The CDR3 length is 15 residues. CDR3 amino acids: CASSSAGAQVYGYTF. Here the CDR3 DNA reads TGTGCCAGCTCATCGGCAGGGGCACAAGTCTATGGCTACACCTTC.

There are many counts of this clonotype. The chain is built from TRBV4-1 and TRBJ1-4, with D maybe TRBD1 (6 bases). V was trimmed by 0 bases and J by 5 bases, leaving 7 bases between them. The CDR3 runs 14 residues. CDR1 is MGHRA, CDR2 YSYEKL, per germline. CDR3 DNA sequence: TGCGCCAGCAGCCAAGACAGGGGAAATGAAAAACTGTTTTTT. This translates into CASSQDRGNEKLFF.

This clonotype turned up a few times. A much larger clone is a single base away; this may be a read error. The rearrangement uses TRBV5-6 and TRBJ1-1; possible D gene TRBD1, 5 bases. CDR3 size: 16 residues. Germline-derived CDR1 and CDR2 are SGHDT and YYEEEE. The CDR3 loop is CASTLGREEVNTEAFF. The CDR3 DNA reads TGTGCCAGCACCTTGGGCAGGGAAGAGGTGAACACTGAAGCTTTCTTT. Supplemented by reference TRBV5-6 and TRBJ1-1, the full variable domain reads DAGVTQSPTHLIKTRGQQVTLRCSPKSGHDTVSWYQQALGQGPQFIFQYYEEEERQRGNFPDRFSGHQFPNYSSELNVNALLLGDSALYLCASTLGREEVNTEAFFGQGTRLTVV.

Many counts were recorded for this clonotype. V gene TRBV19 combines with J gene TRBJ2-2; D is unclear. Trimming stripped 1 base from V and 1 base from J, with 4 bases between. Germline-derived CDR1 and CDR2 are LNHDA and SQIVND (reference sequence). The CDR3 runs 14 residues. As DNA, the CDR3 is TGTGCCAGTAGTATAGCGGTGAACACCGGGGAGCTGTTTTTT. This gives the protein CASSIAVNTGELFF. The complete variable domain, with remaining parts taken from reference TRBV19 and TRBJ2-2, reads DGGITQSPKYLFRKEGQNVTLSCEQNLNHDAMYWYRQDPGQGLRLIYYSQIVNDFQKGDIAEGYSVSREKKESFPLTVTSAQKNPTAFYLCASSIAVNTGELFFGEGSRLTVL.

The chain combines TRBV20-1 with TRBJ2-1; D is unclear. The germline CDR1 and CDR2 sequences are DFQATT and SNEGSKA (reference sequence). The CDR3 totals 11 residues. Deletions cut 6 bases from V and 8 bases from J, with 11 bases between. In DNA form, the CDR3 reads TGCAGTGCGATAATGGTGGATGAGCAGTTCTTC. This translates into CSAIMVDEQFF.

This clonotype was detected ten times or more. The chain employs TRBV20-1 and TRBJ2-3, with 9 bases aligning to TRBD2. The CDR3 is 19 residues long. With 0 bases clipped from V and 1 base from J, the junction kept 14 bases outside the gene matches. CDR1 and CDR2 (germline): DFQATT, SNEGSKA (reference sequence). The CDR3 sequence: CSARDYQLAGSLGTDTQYF. CDR3 in DNA: TGCAGTGCTAGAGATTATCAGCTAGCGGGGTCCCTCGGCACAGATACGCAGTATTTT.

J is TRBJ2-3 and V is TRBV20-1; 10 bases agree with TRBD2. J gave up 5 bases and V 4 bases, and 9 bases lay outside the gene matches. The CDR3 contains 15 residues. The germline CDR1 and CDR2 sequences are DFQATT and SNEGSKA (reference sequence). The CDR3 is CSAKASGGAIDTQYF. For the CDR3, the DNA is TGCAGTGCTAAGGCGAGCGGGGGGGCGATAGATACGCAGTATTTT.

This clonotype was seen only a few times. This chain joins TRBV19 and TRBJ1-5; the match to TRBD1 covers 9 bases. Germline CDR1 and CDR2: LNHDA and SQIVND (reference sequence). The CDR3 has 14 residues. Trimming at V came to 1 base and at J to 6 bases, leaving 1 base not matched to a gene. The CDR3 reads CASSIGQGVQPQHF. The DNA of the CDR3 is TGTGCCAGTAGTATAGGACAGGGGGTTCAGCCCCAGCATTTT.

This clonotype was observed many times. The chain recombines TRBV3-1 with TRBJ2-5; no clear D gene. Germline CDR1 and CDR2: LGHDT and YNNKEL (reference sequence). CDR3 length: 14 residues. V was clipped by 0 bases and J by 2 bases, with 7 bases between them. CDR3 sequence reads: CASSQDRLQETQYF. The CDR3 nucleotides read TGTGCCAGCAGCCAAGACAGATTACAAGAGACCCAGTACTTC.